Given below is one TCR beta chain in context. This record comes from a study of identical twins. MiXCR was run by TCRdb on the 5' RACE reads, yielding one entry per CDR3 protein. The table has fewer than 900,000 distinct CDR3 sequences, 15% to 20% seen once; the top ten hold around 14%. The sample was also reused in another study, on T cells expressing NK-cell markers.

The sequence came from a woman in her late teens or twenties in good health. The sample taken for sequencing was PBMCs.

CDR3 region: CASRPTGGSPTNNEQFF. The CDR3 DNA reads TGTGCCAGCAGACCGACTGGCGGGAGTCCCACCAACAATGAGCAGTTCTTC. The chain carries TRBV27 and TRBJ2-1; the match to TRBD2 covers 7 bases. The V gene end was trimmed by 6 bases and the J gene end by 5 bases; junction bases not matched to a gene: 16. The CDR3 totals 17 residues. The germline gives CDR1 MNHEY, CDR2 SMNVEV (reference sequence).